Below are 25 T cell receptor beta chains sequenced from a single sample in a study of technical replicates of blood from a handful of donors. The protocol was immunoSEQ multiplex PCR, while the TCRdb copy is restricted to in-frame clones and leaves out a portion. This sample has about 83,000 clones, with 90% to 97% found just once. The source material was T cells isolated from PBMCs. All receptors come from a human donor in good health.

This chain joins TRBV20-1 and TRBJ1-2, with D unresolved. This CDR3 spans 11 amino acids. Trimming cost V 6 bases and J 5 bases, with 10 bases left between them. The germline CDR1 and CDR2 sequences are DFQATT and SNEGSKA (reference sequence). In DNA form, the CDR3 reads TGCAGTGCCCAGGACTCGTATGGCTACACCTTC. This codes for CSAQDSYGYTF.

V gene TRBV7-8 combines with J gene TRBJ2-7; 10 nucleotides line up with TRBD1. V trimming: 5 bases; J trimming: 6 bases; junction bases outside the gene matches: 7. The CDR3 has 14 residues. In germline, CDR1 is SGHVS, CDR2 FQNEAQ. CDR3: CASSLWTGGVEQYF. The CDR3 coding sequence is TGTGCCAGCAGCCTGTGGACAGGGGGTGTCGAGCAGTACTTC.

The J gene is TRBJ2-1, the V gene TRBV9; TRBD2 matches 8 bases. CDR1 SGDLS and CDR2 YYNGEE come from the germline V gene. Trimming took 6 bases from V and 2 from J; bases not matched to a gene: 13. This CDR3 spans 17 amino acids. The DNA of the CDR3 is TGTGCCAGCACCCCTGAGAGAGCGGGAGTAACCTACAATGAGCAGTTCTTC. Translation gives CASTPERAGVTYNEQFF.

V and J are TRBV6-5 and TRBJ2-7; TRBD1 might be the D (6 bases). Germline CDR1 MNHEY, CDR2 SVGAGI. Trimming stripped 7 bases from V and 0 bases from J, with 16 bases between. This CDR3 has 15 residues. The CDR3 region has the DNA TGTGCCAGCACTACAGGGAGAGGAGCCTCCTACGAGCAGTACTTC. It encodes CASTTGRGASYEQYF.

The V gene is TRBV4-3, the J gene TRBJ2-1; 8 nucleotides match TRBD1. This CDR3 has 15 amino acids. Germline V gives CDR1 LGHNA, CDR2 YSLEER. V shed 2 bases and J 2 bases; nucleotides not matched to a gene: 2. The CDR3 reads CASSQIQGAYNEQFF. Here the CDR3 DNA reads TGCGCCAGCAGCCAAATACAGGGGGCCTACAATGAGCAGTTCTTC.

V and J are TRBV2 and TRBJ2-1, with 8 bases identical to TRBD2. Germline assignment: CDR1 SNHLY and CDR2 FYNNEI. The J segment lost 10 bases and the V segment lost 6 bases, leaving 17 bases of the junction unmatched. CDR3 length equals 16 residues. In DNA, the CDR3 is TGTGCCAGCAGCGATGGGACTAGGTCGCCCCTAGGAGAGCAGTTCTTC. Protein product: CASSDGTRSPLGEQFF.

The V call is TRBV30, the J call TRBJ1-1; D is unclear. This CDR3 comprises 12 residues. Trimming took 1 base from V and 3 from J, leaving 6 bases between them. Germline V lookup: CDR1 GTSNPN, CDR2 SVGIG (reference sequence). The CDR3 region is CAWSARHTEAFF. The CDR3 nucleotides read TGTGCCTGGAGTGCGAGGCACACTGAAGCTTTCTTT.

The rearrangement uses TRBV6-4 and TRBJ2-2, with D possibly matching TRBD2 (5 bases). Trimming removed 4 bases from V and 7 bases from J, with 13 bases in between. CDR3 length equals 14 residues. Germline V gene data show CDR1 as MRHNA and CDR2 as SNTAGT. The CDR3 coding sequence is TGTGCCAGCAGTGCCTTATACCGGGGCGGGGAGCTGTTTTTT. Encoded protein: CASSALYRGGELFF.

This clone was recorded once. This chain connects TRBV28 to TRBJ2-1, with a tentative D call TRBD2 (5 bases). Germline CDR1 and CDR2: MDHEN and SYDVKM. There are 13 residues in the CDR3. The germline V and J ends were trimmed by 4 bases and 5 bases, with 9 bases remaining between them. This CDR3 is CASSSPGNNEQFF. DNA of the CDR3: TGTGCCAGCAGTTCTCCCGGGAACAATGAGCAGTTCTTC.

The gene calls are TRBV28 and TRBJ1-4; unclear D gene. CDR3 size: 12 residues. Germline CDR1 MDHEN, CDR2 SYDVKM. V lost 3 bases and J 8 bases, leaving 7 bases between the germline ends. CDR3 residues: CASSFYKEKLFF. The CDR3 DNA is TGTGCCAGCAGTTTTTACAAGGAAAAACTGTTTTTT.

V and J are TRBV21-1 and TRBJ1-5; TRBD1, as called in the table, went unchecked against the DNA. TRBV21-1 has pseudogene status. The CDR3 is made up of 16 amino acids. This chain's CDR3 is CASSKVRGQGNQPQHF. For the CDR3, the DNA is TGTGCCAGCAGCAAAGTCAGGGGGCAGGGTAATCAGCCCCAGCATTTT.

The rearrangement uses TRBV27 and TRBJ2-7, with 11 positions matching TRBD2. CDR1 and CDR2 from the germline V gene are MNHEY and SMNVEV (reference sequence). The CDR3 is 15 residues long. The ends lost 2 bases at V and 3 bases at J; junction bases unmatched: 3. In DNA form, the CDR3 reads TGTGCCAGCAGTTTAGTCGGGACTAGCGGCTACGAGCAGTACTTC. Amino acid sequence: CASSLVGTSGYEQYF.

This chain links TRBV5-1 with TRBJ2-5, with 11 bases fitting TRBD2. The junction had 4 bases not matched to a gene; V was cut back by 0 bases and J by 0 bases. This CDR3 has 17 amino acids. Germline V gives CDR1 SGHRS, CDR2 YFSETQ. CDR3 sequence (DNA): TGCGCCAGCAGCTTGGGCTCTAGCGGGAGGTACCAAGAGACCCAGTACTTC. It encodes CASSLGSSGRYQETQYF.

The chain has TRBV2 and TRBJ2-7, with D tentatively TRBD2 (5 bases). The CDR3 has 12 residues. V was cut by 6 bases and J by 4 bases, with 10 bases left in between. Germline V gene data show CDR1 as SNHLY and CDR2 as FYNNEI. The CDR3 DNA reads TGTGCCAGCAGCCCCGGACTTTACGAGCAGTACTTC. Amino acid sequence: CASSPGLYEQYF.

V and J are TRBV9 and TRBJ2-1; no firm D call. V was shortened by 0 bases and J by 2 bases, with 9 bases between the two germline ends. Germline assignment: CDR1 SGDLS and CDR2 YYNGEE. This CDR3 is built from 15 residues. This CDR3 reads CASSVGEVTYNEQFF. The CDR3 region has the DNA TGTGCCAGCAGCGTAGGAGAGGTAACCTACAATGAGCAGTTCTTC. The complete variable domain, with remaining parts taken from reference TRBV9 and TRBJ2-1, reads DSGVTQTPKHLITATGQRVTLRCSPRSGDLSVYWYQQSLDQGLQFLIQYYNGEERAKGNILERFSAQQFPDLHSELNLSSLELGDSALYFCASSVGEVTYNEQFFGPGTRLTVL.

The chain links TRBV29-1 to TRBJ1-4; a possible D gene is TRBD1 (5 bases). Per the germline V gene, CDR1 is SQVTM and CDR2 is ANQGSEA. Trimming left V 5 bases short and J 3 bases short, with 13 bases between. The CDR3 covers 14 residues. CDR3 loop: CSVFLQAPNEKLFF. The CDR3 DNA is TGCAGCGTTTTCCTACAGGCACCTAATGAAAAACTGTTTTTT.

The chain combines TRBV2 with TRBJ2-1, with 10 bases identical to TRBD2. The germline V gene has CDR1 SNHLY and CDR2 FYNNEI. The trim removed 8 bases at V and 8 bases at J, leaving 3 bases unmatched. CDR3 length: 12 amino acids. CDR3 nucleotide sequence: TGTGCCAGCGAAGCGGGAGGGGATGAGCAGTTCTTC. It codes for CASEAGGDEQFF.

The rearrangement links TRBV27 to TRBJ2-7, with unresolved D. Germline V CDR1 and CDR2: MNHEY, SMNVEV (reference sequence). CDR3 length equals 15 residues. V was clipped by 2 bases and J by 6 bases, with 17 bases between them. CDR3 in amino acids: CASSLILSSTGEQYF. The DNA for the CDR3 is TGTGCCAGCAGTTTAATACTTTCGTCGACGGGCGAGCAGTACTTC.

CDR3 sequence reads: CASSSTLGHTGELFF. The CDR3 DNA follows: TGTGCCAGCAGCTCGACGCTAGGCCACACCGGGGAGCTGTTTTTT. The chain joins TRBV13 to TRBJ2-2; D call uncertain. V dropped 4 bases and J dropped 3 bases, with 12 bases sitting between them. CDR3 length equals 15 residues. Per germline, CDR1 PRHDT and CDR2 FYEKMQ (reference sequence). The variable domain in full, with the rest retrieved from reference TRBV13 and TRBJ2-2, is AAGVIQSPRHLIKEKRETATLKCYPIPRHDTVYWYQQGPGQDPQFLISFYEKMQSDKGSIPDRFSAQQFSDYHSELNMSSLELGDSALYFCASSSTLGHTGELFFGEGSRLTVL.

This rearrangement joins TRBV25-1 to TRBJ1-1, with D possibly TRBD1 on 6 matching bases. CDR3 length: 16 amino acids. Trimming pared 2 bases from V and 1 base from J, leaving 14 bases between. The germline V gene encodes CDR1 MGHDK and CDR2 SYGVNS. CDR3 loop: CASSEGSGHTNTEAFF. Written as DNA, the CDR3 is TGTGCCAGCAGTGAAGGTTCGGGACATACGAACACTGAAGCTTTCTTT. Based on the CDR3 plus reference TRBV25-1 and TRBJ1-1, the full variable domain is EADIYQTPRYLVIGTGKKITLECSQTMGHDKMYWYQQDPGMELHLIHYSYGVNSTEKGDLSSESTVSRIRTEHFPLTLESARPSHTSQYLCASSEGSGHTNTEAFFGQGTRLTVV.

This chain links TRBV7-8 with TRBJ2-3; D may be TRBD2 (5 bases). This CDR3 contains 12 residues. Germline V gene data show CDR1 as SGHVS and CDR2 as FQNEAQ. Trimming took 6 bases from V and 4 from J, leaving 8 bases between them. The CDR3 DNA sequence: TGTGCCAGCAGTATACTAGCAGATACGCAGTATTTT. Translated: CASSILADTQYF.

J is TRBJ1-1 and V is TRBV6-6; D remains unclear. Germline V gives CDR1 MNHNY, CDR2 SVGAGI (reference sequence). Trimming shortened V by 4 bases and J by 6 bases, and 21 bases separated the two germline ends. The CDR3 loop spans 16 amino acids. The CDR3 protein is CASSSAGGVSWAEAFF. The DNA for the CDR3 is TGTGCCAGCAGTTCAGCCGGCGGGGTAAGCTGGGCTGAAGCTTTCTTT.

The chain uses TRBV4-3 and TRBJ2-5; D is uncertain. This CDR3 is 15 amino acids long. Trimming cost V 1 base and J 4 bases, with 13 bases left between them. Looked up from germline, CDR1 is LGHNA and CDR2 is YSLEER. CDR3 protein: CASSQAPQSIETQYF. CDR3 DNA sequence: TGCGCCAGCAGCCAAGCCCCACAGAGTATAGAGACCCAGTACTTC.

The chain joins TRBV5-1 to TRBJ1-4; TRBD1 matches at 8 bases. Germline V lookup: CDR1 SGHRS, CDR2 YFSETQ. V shed 7 bases, J shed 7 bases, and the junction held 6 bases outside the gene matches. CDR3 length equals 13 residues. In DNA, the CDR3 is TGCGCCAGCCGTCAGGGGGCTAGTGAAAAACTGTTTTTT. This codes for CASRQGASEKLFF.

This sequence joins TRBV29-1 and TRBJ1-2, with 11 positions matching TRBD1. Losses at the gene ends were 0 bases for V and 6 bases for J; bases not matched to a gene: 6. The V gene's germline CDR1 is SQVTM and CDR2 ANQGSEA. This CDR3 is 15 amino acids long. In nucleotides, the CDR3 is TGCAGCGTTGAAGATCCCGGACAGGGGGCGGATGGCTACACCTTC. The encoded protein is CSVEDPGQGADGYTF.